This TCR beta chain was identified during a study of blood T cell repertoires in COVID-19. In the study overall: Specimens from acute and convalescent COVID-19 originated in the United States, Italy and Spain. The cDNA or gDNA used as material had been derived from T cells, B-cell-depleted T cells, or PBMCs.

Original processing methods: Amplification of reference gene primers provided the estimated nucleated cell counts. Sequenced by immunoSEQ multiplex PCR; TCRdb stores in-frame clones only, minus some. V, J and clone size are taken as reported in that table, and D and trimming were inferred from the DNA itself. Among 150,000 to 200,000 clones listed, roughly nine tenths were seen once. The CDR3 length is 12 residues. V was trimmed by 3 bases and J by 6 bases, leaving 8 bases between them. Germline V gene lookup returns CDR1 KGHDR and CDR2 SFDVKD. This chain uses TRBV24-1 with TRBJ2-7, with a tentative D call TRBD1 (5 bases). The receptor was derived from a man in his fifties or sixties with active or convalescent COVID-19. The sequenced material came from peripheral blood. Here the CDR3 DNA reads TGTGCCACCAGTGATCGAAGGGGCGAGCAGTACTTC. It yields the protein CATSDRRGEQYF.